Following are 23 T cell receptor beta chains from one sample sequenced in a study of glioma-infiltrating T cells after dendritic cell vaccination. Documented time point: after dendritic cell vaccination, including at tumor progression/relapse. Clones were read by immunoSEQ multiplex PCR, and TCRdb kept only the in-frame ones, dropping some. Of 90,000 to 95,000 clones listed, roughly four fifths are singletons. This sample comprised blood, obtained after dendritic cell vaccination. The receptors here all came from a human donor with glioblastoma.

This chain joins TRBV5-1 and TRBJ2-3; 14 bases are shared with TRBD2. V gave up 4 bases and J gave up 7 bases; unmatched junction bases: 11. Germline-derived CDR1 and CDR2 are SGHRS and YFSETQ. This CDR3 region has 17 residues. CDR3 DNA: TGCGCCAGCAGCGCGGGGACTAGCGGGAGTCGCAGGCATACGCAGTATTTT. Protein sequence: CASSAGTSGSRRHTQYF.

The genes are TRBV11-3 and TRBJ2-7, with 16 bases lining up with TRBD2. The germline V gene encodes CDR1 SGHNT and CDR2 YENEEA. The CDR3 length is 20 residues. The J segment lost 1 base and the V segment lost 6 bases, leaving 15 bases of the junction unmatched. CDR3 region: CASSPGTSGRAVLVSYEQYV. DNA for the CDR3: TGTGCCAGCAGTCCCGGGACTAGCGGGAGGGCTGTTTTAGTTTCCTACGAGCAGTACGTC.

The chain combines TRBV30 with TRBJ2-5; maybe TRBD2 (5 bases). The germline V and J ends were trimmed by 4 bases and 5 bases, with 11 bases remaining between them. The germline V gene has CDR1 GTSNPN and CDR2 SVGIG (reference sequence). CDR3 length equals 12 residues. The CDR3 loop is CAWTLATETQYF. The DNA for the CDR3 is TGTGCCTGGACCCTAGCCACGGAGACCCAGTACTTC.

The CDR3 DNA reads as TGTGCCAGCAGCTTAGCCTCTCCAGCGGGGCCGAATAATGAGCAGTTCTTC. It is translated as CASSLASPAGPNNEQFF. V and J are TRBV7-8 and TRBJ2-1; 7 positions match TRBD2. From germline, CDR1 is SGHVS and CDR2 FQNEAQ. This CDR3 is 17 amino acids long. The V gene end was trimmed by 0 bases and the J gene end by 7 bases; junction bases not matched to a gene: 12.

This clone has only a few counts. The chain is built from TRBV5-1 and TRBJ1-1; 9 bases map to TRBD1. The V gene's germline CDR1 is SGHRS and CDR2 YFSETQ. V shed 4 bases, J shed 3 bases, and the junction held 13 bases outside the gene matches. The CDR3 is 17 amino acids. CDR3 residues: CASSPPKGTGYYTEAFF. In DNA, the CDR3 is TGCGCCAGCAGCCCGCCAAAGGGGACAGGGTACTACACTGAAGCTTTCTTT.

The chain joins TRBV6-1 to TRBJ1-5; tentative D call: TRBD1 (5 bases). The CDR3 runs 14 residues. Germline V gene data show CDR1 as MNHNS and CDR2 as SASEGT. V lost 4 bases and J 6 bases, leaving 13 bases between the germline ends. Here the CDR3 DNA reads TGTGCCAGCAGTGCCATAGACGGGGGTCAGCCCCAGCATTTT. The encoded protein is CASSAIDGGQPQHF.

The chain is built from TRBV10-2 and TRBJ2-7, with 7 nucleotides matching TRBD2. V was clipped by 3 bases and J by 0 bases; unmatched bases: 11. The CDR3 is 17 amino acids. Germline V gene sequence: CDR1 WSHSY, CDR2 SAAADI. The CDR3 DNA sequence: TGCGCCAGCAGTGACCCCTGGGGGGGTTTGAGCTCCTACGAGCAGTACGTC. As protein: CASSDPWGGLSSYEQYV.

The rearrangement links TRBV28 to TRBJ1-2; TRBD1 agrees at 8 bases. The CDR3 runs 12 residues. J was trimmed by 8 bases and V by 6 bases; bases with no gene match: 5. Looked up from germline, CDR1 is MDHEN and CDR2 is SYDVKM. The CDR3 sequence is CASSDRGKGYTF. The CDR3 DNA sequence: TGTGCCAGCAGCGACAGGGGTAAGGGCTACACCTTC.

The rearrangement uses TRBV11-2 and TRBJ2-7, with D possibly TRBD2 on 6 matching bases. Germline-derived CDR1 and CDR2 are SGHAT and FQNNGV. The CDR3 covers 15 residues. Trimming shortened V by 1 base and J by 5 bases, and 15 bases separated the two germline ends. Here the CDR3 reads CASSLGGLRANEQYV. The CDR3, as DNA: TGTGCCAGCAGCTTAGGGGGACTGAGGGCGAACGAGCAGTACGTC.

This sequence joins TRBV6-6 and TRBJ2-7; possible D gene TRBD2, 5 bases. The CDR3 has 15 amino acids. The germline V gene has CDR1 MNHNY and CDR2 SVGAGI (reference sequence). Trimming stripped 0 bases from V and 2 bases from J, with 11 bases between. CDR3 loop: CASSYSGLATYEQYV. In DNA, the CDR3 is TGTGCCAGCAGTTACTCGGGTCTAGCTACCTACGAGCAGTACGTC.

The CDR3 DNA is TGTGCCAGTAGTGCGTGGGGACTAGGCCAGCCCCAGCATTTT. It specifies CASSAWGLGQPQHF. This chain connects TRBV19 to TRBJ1-5; maybe TRBD1 (5 bases). Trimming took 5 bases from V and 7 from J, leaving 15 bases between them. CDR1 is LNHDA and CDR2 is SQIVND in the germline V gene (reference sequence). The length of the CDR3 is 14 residues.

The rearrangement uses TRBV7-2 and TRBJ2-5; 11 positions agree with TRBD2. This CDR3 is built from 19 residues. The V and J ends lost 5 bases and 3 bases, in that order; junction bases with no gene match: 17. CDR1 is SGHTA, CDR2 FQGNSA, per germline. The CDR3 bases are TGTGCCAGCAGCCCAAGCTATGGATCAATAGCGGGGGGGGAAGAGACCCAGTACTTC. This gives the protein CASSPSYGSIAGGEETQYF.

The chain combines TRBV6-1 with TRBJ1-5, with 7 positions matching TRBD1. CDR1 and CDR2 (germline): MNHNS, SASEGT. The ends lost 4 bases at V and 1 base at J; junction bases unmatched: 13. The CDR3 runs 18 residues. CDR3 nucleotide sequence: TGTGCCAGCAGTGGGGAGACAGGGAGGAGAGGGAGCAATCAGCCCCAGCATTTT. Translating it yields CASSGETGRRGSNQPQHF.

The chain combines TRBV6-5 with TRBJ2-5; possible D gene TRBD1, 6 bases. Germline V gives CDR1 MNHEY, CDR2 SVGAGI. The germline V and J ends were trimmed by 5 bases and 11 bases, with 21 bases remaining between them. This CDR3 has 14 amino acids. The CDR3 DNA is TGTGCCAGCAGTACTAGACAGGTCCGGGGAGAGCAGTACTTC. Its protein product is CASSTRQVRGEQYF.

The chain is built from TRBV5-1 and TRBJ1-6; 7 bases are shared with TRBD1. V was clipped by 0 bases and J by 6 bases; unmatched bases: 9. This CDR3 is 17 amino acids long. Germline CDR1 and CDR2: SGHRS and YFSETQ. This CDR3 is CASSLASGGLINSPLHF. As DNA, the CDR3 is TGCGCCAGCAGCTTGGCCTCAGGGGGGCTTATTAATTCACCCCTCCACTTT.

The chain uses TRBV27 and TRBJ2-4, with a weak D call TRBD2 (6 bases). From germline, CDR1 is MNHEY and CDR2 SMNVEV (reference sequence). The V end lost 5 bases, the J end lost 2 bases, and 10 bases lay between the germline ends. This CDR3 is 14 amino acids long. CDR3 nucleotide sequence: TGTGCCAGCAGTCACCGGGACTCCAAAAACATTCAGTACTTC. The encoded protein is CASSHRDSKNIQYF.

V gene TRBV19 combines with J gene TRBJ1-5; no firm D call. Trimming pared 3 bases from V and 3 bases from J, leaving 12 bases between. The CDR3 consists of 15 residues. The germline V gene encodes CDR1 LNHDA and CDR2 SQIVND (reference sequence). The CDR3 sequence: CASSIEGTINQPQHF. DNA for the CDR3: TGTGCCAGTAGTATTGAGGGCACGATCAATCAGCCCCAGCATTTT.

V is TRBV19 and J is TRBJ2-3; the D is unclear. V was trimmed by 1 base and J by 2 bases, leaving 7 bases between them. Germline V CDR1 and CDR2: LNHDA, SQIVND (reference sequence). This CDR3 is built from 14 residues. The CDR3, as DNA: TGTGCCAGTAGTATAGTTGACACCACAGATACGCAGTATTTT. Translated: CASSIVDTTDTQYF.

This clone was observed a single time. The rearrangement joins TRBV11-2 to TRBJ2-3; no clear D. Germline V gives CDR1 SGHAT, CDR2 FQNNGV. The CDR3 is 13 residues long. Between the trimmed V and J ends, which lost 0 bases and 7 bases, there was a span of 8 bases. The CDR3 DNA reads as TGTGCCAGCAGCTTAGATTCCGTTCATACGCAGTATTTT. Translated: CASSLDSVHTQYF. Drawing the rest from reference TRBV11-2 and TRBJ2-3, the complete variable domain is EAGVAQSPRYKIIEKRQSVAFWCNPISGHATLYWYQQILGQGPKLLIQFQNNGVVDDSQLPKDRFSAERLKGVDSTLKIQPAKLEDSAVYLCASSLDSVHTQYFGPGTRLTVL.

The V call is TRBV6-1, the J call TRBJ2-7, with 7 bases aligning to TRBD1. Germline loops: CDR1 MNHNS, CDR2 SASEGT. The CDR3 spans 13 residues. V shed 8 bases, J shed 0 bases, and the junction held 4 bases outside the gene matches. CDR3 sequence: CASQDRDSYEQYF. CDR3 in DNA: TGTGCCAGCCAAGACAGGGACTCCTACGAGCAGTACTTC.

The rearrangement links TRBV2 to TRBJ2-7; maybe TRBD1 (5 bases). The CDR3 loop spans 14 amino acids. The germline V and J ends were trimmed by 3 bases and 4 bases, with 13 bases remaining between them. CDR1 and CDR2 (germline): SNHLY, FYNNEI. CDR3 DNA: TGTGCCAGCAGTGATACAGGATACATGTACGAGCAGTACGTC. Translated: CASSDTGYMYEQYV.

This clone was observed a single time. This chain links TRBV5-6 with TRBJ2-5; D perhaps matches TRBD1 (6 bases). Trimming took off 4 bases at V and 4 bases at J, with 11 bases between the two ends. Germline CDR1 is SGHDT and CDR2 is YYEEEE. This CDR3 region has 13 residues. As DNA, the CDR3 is TGTGCCAGCAGCGCCAGGGGCGCAGAGACCCAGTACTTC. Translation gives CASSARGAETQYF.

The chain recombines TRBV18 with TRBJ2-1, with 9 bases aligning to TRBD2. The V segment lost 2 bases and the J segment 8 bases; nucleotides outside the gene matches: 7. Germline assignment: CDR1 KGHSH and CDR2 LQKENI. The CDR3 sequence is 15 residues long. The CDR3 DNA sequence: TGTGCCAGCTCACCAACCCTAGCGGGAATCGATGAGCAGTTCTTC. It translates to CASSPTLAGIDEQFF.